A selection of T cell receptor beta chains follows, all from one sample in a study of T-cell memory formation after mild COVID-19. One entry per CDR3 protein, called by TCRdb with MiXCR from the 5' RACE reads. In the table there are under 650,000 distinct CDR3 sequences, more than 15% of which are singletons. What was sequenced was PBMCs or a T cell subset sorted from them (not recorded which). Receptors originate from an adult woman who had mild COVID-19 (a few samples of this study predate the infection). Cell type and time point are not known. The CDR3 runs from the conserved cysteine through the conserved F or W. The order of the fields is J gene, D gene, V gene, clone size, CDR3 protein, CDR3 DNA. The D gene is left open where the match is weak. Expanded clones get a size class; other rows say once, few or many, or leave the size out.

j_call: TRBJ2-3; d_call: TRBD1; v_call: TRBV15; clone_size: -; cdr3_aa: CATSEGQGIPDTQYF; cdr3_nt: TGTGCCACCAGCGAGGGACAGGGGATTCCAGATACGCAGTATTTT
j_call: TRBJ2-3; d_call: TRBD1; v_call: TRBV29-1; clone_size: -; cdr3_aa: CSVAGQGGGYGTDTQYF; cdr3_nt: TGCAGCGTCGCTGGACAGGGAGGAGGATACGGCACAGATACGCAGTATTTT
j_call: TRBJ2-5; d_call: -; v_call: TRBV7-2; clone_size: -; cdr3_aa: CASSLSPAETQYF; cdr3_nt: TGTGCCAGCAGCTTAAGTCCCGCGGAGACCCAGTACTTC
j_call: TRBJ1-1; d_call: -; v_call: TRBV12-3/TRBV12-4; clone_size: few; cdr3_aa: CASKTGGTEAFF; cdr3_nt: TGTGCCAGCAAAACGGGGGGGACTGAAGCTTTCTTT
j_call: TRBJ2-5; d_call: -; v_call: TRBV20-1; clone_size: few; cdr3_aa: CSARDLSSPTIQETQYF; cdr3_nt: TGCAGTGCTAGAGATCTGAGTAGCCCTACAATCCAAGAGACCCAGTACTTC
j_call: TRBJ2-5; d_call: TRBD1; v_call: TRBV4-1; clone_size: -; cdr3_aa: CASSQTPFRTGPAETQYF; cdr3_nt: TGCGCCAGCAGCCAAACCCCATTCCGGACAGGGCCAGCGGAGACCCAGTACTTC
j_call: TRBJ1-2; d_call: TRBD1; v_call: TRBV11-3; clone_size: -; cdr3_aa: CASSLRRGTGGTLGYTF; cdr3_nt: TGTGCCAGCAGCTTACGTCGAGGGACAGGGGGAACTCTTGGCTACACCTTC
j_call: TRBJ2-1; d_call: TRBD2; v_call: TRBV20-1; clone_size: -; cdr3_aa: CSARGLGGYNEQFF; cdr3_nt: TGCAGTGCTAGGGGACTAGGGGGGTACAATGAGCAGTTCTTC
j_call: TRBJ1-2; d_call: -; v_call: TRBV12-3/TRBV12-4; clone_size: -; cdr3_aa: CASSSRGGNYGYTF; cdr3_nt: TGTGCCAGCAGTTCCAGGGGTGGGAACTATGGCTACACCTTC
j_call: TRBJ2-2; d_call: TRBD1; v_call: TRBV20-1; clone_size: few; cdr3_aa: CSARSGTGNTGELFF; cdr3_nt: TGCAGTGCTCGTTCCGGGACAGGGAACACCGGGGAGCTGTTTTTT
j_call: TRBJ1-2; d_call: -; v_call: TRBV4-1; clone_size: -; cdr3_aa: CASSQELVSAIFNYGYTF; cdr3_nt: TGCGCCAGCAGCCAAGAGCTAGTCAGTGCAATATTTAACTATGGCTACACCTTC
j_call: TRBJ2-4; d_call: -; v_call: TRBV20-1; clone_size: -; cdr3_aa: CSATTGTYAKNIQCF; cdr3_nt: TGCAGTGCTACGACAGGGACTTACGCCAAAAACATTCAGTGCTTC
j_call: TRBJ1-1; d_call: -; v_call: TRBV27; clone_size: -; cdr3_aa: CASSPLGGVTEAFF; cdr3_nt: TGTGCCAGCAGTCCCCTGGGAGGGGTCACTGAAGCTTTCTTT
j_call: TRBJ2-5; d_call: TRBD2; v_call: TRBV12-3/TRBV12-4; clone_size: -; cdr3_aa: CASSRGLAGRTQYF; cdr3_nt: TGTGCCAGCAGCCGGGGACTAGCGGGGAGGACCCAGTACTTC
j_call: TRBJ1-2; d_call: -; v_call: TRBV7-2; clone_size: -; cdr3_aa: CASSLSSGFPDYGYTF; cdr3_nt: TGTGCCAGCAGCTTAAGTTCAGGGTTCCCAGACTATGGCTACACCTTC
j_call: TRBJ2-2; d_call: TRBD1; v_call: TRBV6-5; clone_size: few; cdr3_aa: CASSVDRGGTGELFF; cdr3_nt: TGTGCCAGCAGTGTCGACAGGGGAGGAACCGGGGAGCTGTTTTTT
j_call: TRBJ1-5; d_call: -; v_call: TRBV7-9; clone_size: -; cdr3_aa: CASSLGFSQGQPQHF; cdr3_nt: TGTGCCAGCAGCTTAGGTTTTTCCCAGGGGCAGCCCCAGCATTTT
j_call: TRBJ2-5; d_call: -; v_call: TRBV3-1; clone_size: few; cdr3_aa: CASSQEIETQYF; cdr3_nt: TGTGCCAGCAGCCAAGAAATAGAGACCCAGTACTTC
j_call: TRBJ1-3; d_call: -; v_call: TRBV12-3/TRBV12-4; clone_size: few; cdr3_aa: CASSYGRGNTIYF; cdr3_nt: TGTGCCAGCAGTTACGGCAGAGGAAACACCATATATTTT
j_call: TRBJ2-7; d_call: TRBD1; v_call: TRBV6-5; clone_size: few; cdr3_aa: CASRRTGSFEQYF; cdr3_nt: TGTGCCAGCAGACGGACAGGGTCCTTCGAGCAGTACTTC
j_call: TRBJ2-1; d_call: -; v_call: TRBV7-6; clone_size: -; cdr3_aa: CASSLYINEQFF; cdr3_nt: TGTGCCAGCAGTCTGTACATTAATGAGCAGTTCTTC
j_call: TRBJ2-5; d_call: TRBD2; v_call: TRBV7-2; clone_size: many; cdr3_aa: CASSRGASGIQETQYF; cdr3_nt: TGTGCCAGCAGCCGAGGGGCTAGCGGGATCCAAGAGACCCAGTACTTC
j_call: TRBJ2-1; d_call: TRBD2; v_call: TRBV7-2; clone_size: -; cdr3_aa: CASSSGRGRGSYNEQFF; cdr3_nt: TGTGCCAGCAGCTCCGGGCGCGGGAGGGGCTCCTACAATGAGCAGTTCTTC
j_call: TRBJ2-2; d_call: -; v_call: TRBV6-2/TRBV6-3; clone_size: few; cdr3_aa: CASSQNPGLWGGELFF; cdr3_nt: TGTGCCAGCAGTCAAAACCCGGGACTTTGGGGCGGGGAGCTGTTTTTT
j_call: TRBJ1-1; d_call: -; v_call: TRBV18; clone_size: -; cdr3_aa: CASSPERNTEAFF; cdr3_nt: TGTGCCAGCTCACCGGAGCGGAACACTGAAGCTTTCTTT
j_call: TRBJ1-1; d_call: -; v_call: TRBV6-5; clone_size: few; cdr3_aa: CASSYSGLNTEAFF; cdr3_nt: TGTGCCAGCAGTTACTCGGGCCTGAACACTGAAGCTTTCTTT
j_call: TRBJ1-1; d_call: -; v_call: TRBV6-1; clone_size: few; cdr3_aa: CASSEVGENTEAFF; cdr3_nt: TGTGCCAGCAGTGAAGTGGGGGAGAACACTGAAGCTTTCTTT